These 26 T cell receptor beta chains originate from one sample sequenced in a study of breast tumors, draining lymph nodes, adjacent tissues. Axillary draining lymph nodes of breast cancer patients supplied the node samples. TCRdb used MiXCR to reprocess the multiplex PCR reads, holding one entry per CDR3 protein. The table has some 140,000 distinct CDR3 sequences, more than 20% seen once. The source material was axillary lymph node tissue. These receptors came from a female donor with breast cancer. Some clones in this sample may be carry-over from other donors' samples.

This clonotype was seen repeatedly, ten times or more. The rearrangement joins TRBV11-2 to TRBJ2-3; D gene uncertain. V gave up 2 bases and J gave up 3 bases, with 6 bases separating them. This CDR3 is built from 13 residues. CDR1 is SGHAT, CDR2 FQNNGV, per germline. The CDR3 loop is CASSLYLTDTQYF. In nucleotides, the CDR3 is TGTGCCAGCAGCTTATATCTGACAGATACGCAGTATTTT.

A single count supports this clonotype. A much larger clone differs by one base, so this may be a read error. The chain joins TRBV6-2 or TRBV6-3 to TRBJ2-3, with unresolved D. In germline, CDR1 is MNHEY, CDR2 SVGEGT. The CDR3 runs 14 residues. The CDR3 here is CASSLDGPTDTQCF. As DNA, the CDR3 is TGTGCCAGCAGTTTGGACGGCCCCACAGATACGCAGTGTTTT.

There are a few counts of this clonotype. This chain links TRBV14 with TRBJ2-2; 9 nucleotides align to TRBD2. The V segment lost 0 bases and the J segment 7 bases; nucleotides outside the gene matches: 9. Germline-derived CDR1 and CDR2 are SGHDN and FVKESK. This CDR3 spans 17 amino acids. For the CDR3, the DNA is TGTGCCAGCAGCCAAGATGACGTCCTAGCGGGAATCGGGGAGCTGTTTTTT. It is translated as CASSQDDVLAGIGELFF.

This clonotype was detected ten times or more. The V gene is TRBV7-8, the J gene TRBJ2-7, with TRBD2 matching over 8 bases. Trimming cost V 4 bases and J 3 bases; bases outside gene matches: 5. This CDR3 has 14 residues. In germline, CDR1 is SGHVS, CDR2 FQNEAQ. CDR3 loop: CASSSRAGVYEQYF. CDR3 nucleotides: TGTGCCAGCAGCTCAAGAGCGGGGGTCTACGAGCAGTACTTC.

This clonotype was recorded at least ten times. The rearrangement uses TRBV20-1 and TRBJ2-2, with TRBD1 identical over 7 bases. The CDR3 is made up of 14 amino acids. Germline V gene data show CDR1 as DFQATT and CDR2 as SNEGSKA (reference sequence). V lost 6 bases to trimming and J lost 0 bases; unmatched junction nucleotides: 4. The CDR3 here is CSAVGQANTGELFF. CDR3 nucleotides: TGCAGTGCAGTCGGACAGGCGAACACCGGGGAGCTGTTTTTT.

This clonotype was counted at least ten times. The chain recombines TRBV2 with TRBJ2-1, with D tentatively TRBD2 (6 bases). This CDR3 contains 16 residues. CDR1 SNHLY and CDR2 FYNNEI come from the germline V gene. Trimming left V 0 bases short and J 9 bases short, with 18 bases between. CDR3 sequence (DNA): TGTGCCAGCAGTGAAGCGAAAGCGAGAGGGAGGAGTGAGCAGTTCTTC. Translation gives CASSEAKARGRSEQFF. Full variable domain (remainder filled in from reference TRBV2 and TRBJ2-1): EPEVTQTPSHQVTQMGQEVILRCVPISNHLYFYWYRQILGQKVEFLVSFYNNEISEKSEIFDDQFSVERPDGSNFTLKIRSTKLEDSAMYFCASSEAKARGRSEQFFGPGTRLTVL.

This clonotype has a count of ten or more. This chain links TRBV20-1 with TRBJ1-5; perhaps TRBD1 as D (5 bases). CDR1 and CDR2 (germline): DFQATT, SNEGSKA (reference sequence). CDR3 size: 13 residues. V gave up 3 bases and J gave up 4 bases, with 10 bases separating them. The CDR3 is CSARPDRNQPQHF. CDR3 sequence (DNA): TGCAGTGCTAGGCCCGACAGAAATCAGCCCCAGCATTTT.

The chain recombines TRBV5-6 with TRBJ2-2; 7 bases match TRBD1. The V gene's germline CDR1 is SGHDT and CDR2 YYEEEE. V shed 0 bases, J shed 6 bases, and the junction held 5 bases outside the gene matches. This CDR3 spans 15 amino acids. CDR3 region: CASSLESTGSGELFF. The DNA of the CDR3 is TGTGCCAGCAGCTTGGAATCGACAGGGTCCGGGGAGCTGTTTTTT.

Many counts were recorded for this clonotype. V and J are TRBV6-2 or TRBV6-3 and TRBJ2-5; TRBD1 might be the D (6 bases). This CDR3 spans 12 amino acids. With 5 bases removed from V and 7 bases from J, the gap between germline ends came to 11 bases. The germline V gene encodes CDR1 MNHEY and CDR2 SVGEGT. Here the CDR3 DNA reads TGTGCCAGCAGTCGGGACACCGGGACCCAGTACTTC. Its translation is CASSRDTGTQYF.

Many counts were recorded for this clonotype. The chain uses TRBV11-2 and TRBJ2-3; D may be TRBD1 (6 bases). This CDR3 region has 17 residues. Germline CDR1 SGHAT, CDR2 FQNNGV. The V end lost 5 bases, the J end lost 1 base, and 19 bases lay between the germline ends. The CDR3 nucleotides are TGTGCCAGCAGCCCAGTTTCTTGGACAGCACGCACAGATACGCAGTATTTT. Protein sequence: CASSPVSWTARTDTQYF.

This clonotype has a count of ten or more. This sequence joins TRBV10-2 and TRBJ1-2; TRBD1 might be the D (5 bases). In germline, CDR1 is WSHSY, CDR2 SAAADI. The CDR3 contains 14 residues. The ends were cut back, 3 bases at V and 7 bases at J, with 15 bases in the middle. CDR3 nucleotides: TGCGCCAGCAGTGATCTGGGGGGAGGCGGTGGCTACACCTTC. Translation gives CASSDLGGGGGYTF.

In its sample, this clonotype was seen many times. The V gene is TRBV27, the J gene TRBJ2-7; 7 nucleotides agree with TRBD2. Germline values: CDR1 MNHEY, CDR2 SMNVEV (reference sequence). V was clipped by 9 bases and J by 0 bases; unmatched bases: 5. The CDR3 consists of 13 residues. CDR3 in amino acids: CASSGLGSYEQYF. CDR3 nucleotide sequence: TGTGCCAGTAGCGGGTTGGGCTCCTACGAGCAGTACTTC.

This clonotype was counted ten times or more. The gene calls are TRBV20-1 and TRBJ2-1; the match to TRBD2 covers 13 bases. The CDR3 runs to 14 residues. The germline gives CDR1 DFQATT, CDR2 SNEGSKA (reference sequence). Trimming at V came to 5 bases and at J to 8 bases, leaving 6 bases not matched to a gene. This CDR3 is CSAETSGRRDEQFF. CDR3 nucleotides: TGCAGTGCTGAGACTAGCGGGAGGAGGGATGAGCAGTTCTTC.

This clonotype was recorded at least ten times. The V gene is TRBV19, the J gene TRBJ2-5; TRBD1 agrees at 10 bases. CDR1 and CDR2 (germline): LNHDA, SQIVND (reference sequence). V shed 6 bases and J 1 base; nucleotides not matched to a gene: 5. This CDR3 spans 15 amino acids. The CDR3 nucleotides are TGTGCCAGTAGCGAGACAGGGGGCATCCAAGAGACCCAGTACTTC. Its translation: CASSETGGIQETQYF.

The CDR3 here is CATSGTDTQYF. Here the CDR3 DNA reads TGTGCCACCTCGGGGACAGATACGCAGTATTTT. This sequence joins TRBV28 and TRBJ2-3; TRBD2 is a possible D gene (5 bases). Germline V gene data show CDR1 as MDHEN and CDR2 as SYDVKM. CDR3 length equals 11 residues. Deletions cut 10 bases from V and 3 bases from J, with 8 bases between.

This clonotype was detected ten times or more. The V and J genes are TRBV9 and TRBJ2-2; D is undetermined. The CDR3 covers 15 residues. Germline values: CDR1 SGDLS, CDR2 YYNGEE. V gave up 0 bases and J gave up 5 bases, with 11 bases separating them. DNA for the CDR3: TGTGCCAGCAGCGTAGGGCAGGTTATGACCGGGGAGCTGTTTTTT. Its protein product is CASSVGQVMTGELFF.

At least ten counts were recorded for this clonotype. The V gene is TRBV19, the J gene TRBJ2-6, with D possibly matching TRBD1 (6 bases). This CDR3 is 16 amino acids long. Germline V CDR1 and CDR2: LNHDA, SQIVND (reference sequence). Trimming pared 5 bases from V and 3 bases from J, leaving 14 bases between. The CDR3 bases are TGTGCCAGTAGTCGGCAGGGGAGTTTTGGGGCCAACGTCCTGACTTTC. Amino acids: CASSRQGSFGANVLTF.

This clonotype was picked up many times. The chain recombines TRBV12-3 or TRBV12-4 with TRBJ2-7; D tentatively fits TRBD1 or TRBD2 (5 bases each). The V gene lost 6 bases and the J gene lost 0 bases, with 12 bases spanning the gap. This CDR3 is built from 14 residues. Here the CDR3 reads CASSPGSRSYEQYF. The CDR3 nucleotides read TGTGCCAGCAGCCCAGGGAGTCGCTCCTACGAGCAGTACTTC.

This clonotype occurred many times. This chain links TRBV20-1 with TRBJ2-7, with 9 bases lining up with TRBD2. Germline-derived CDR1 and CDR2 are DFQATT and SNEGSKA (reference sequence). The trim removed 3 bases at V and 5 bases at J, leaving 20 bases unmatched. This CDR3 comprises 18 residues. The DNA of the CDR3 is TGCAGTGCTAGTCAGCCGCTTGGGGCTAGCGGGACAGCGGACGAGCAGTACTTC. Translated: CSASQPLGASGTADEQYF.

The table lists this clonotype with many counts. This rearrangement joins TRBV29-1 to TRBJ2-7; D may be TRBD1 (6 bases). V was shortened by 7 bases and J by 1 base, with 14 bases between the two germline ends. CDR3 size: 13 residues. Germline CDR1 is SQVTM and CDR2 is ANQGSEA. In DNA form, the CDR3 reads TGCAGCGCAGCCCCGGGACATTCCTACGAGCAGTACTTC. Protein sequence: CSAAPGHSYEQYF.

This clonotype was detected ten times or more. This chain joins TRBV20-1 and TRBJ2-2, with 7 bases identical to TRBD1. Per the germline V gene, CDR1 is DFQATT and CDR2 is SNEGSKA (reference sequence). The CDR3 totals 16 residues. After removal of 3 bases from V and 6 bases from J, the junction contained 13 bases not matched to a gene. DNA for the CDR3: TGCAGTGCTAGTGATGGGCGAACAGGGGAAGCCGGGGAGCTGTTTTTT. Translated: CSASDGRTGEAGELFF.

Concerning this clonotype itself: Just one base apart from a much larger clone, this may be a read error. V and J are TRBV27 and TRBJ1-6; 9 positions match TRBD1. The CDR3 contains 16 residues. Germline loops: CDR1 MNHEY, CDR2 SMNVEV (reference sequence). The CDR3 DNA reads TGTGCCAGCAGTACCCCCGGGACAGGGTTGCATTCACCCCTCTACTTT. Encoded protein: CASSTPGTGLHSPLYF.

This clonotype was detected ten times or more. J is TRBJ1-4 and V is TRBV30; unclear D gene. CDR3 size: 14 residues. V was pared by 7 bases and J by 7 bases, with 19 bases between. Germline CDR1 GTSNPN, CDR2 SVGIG (reference sequence). The CDR3 loop is CASTPQDGSEKLFF. CDR3 nucleotide sequence: TGTGCCTCCACGCCGCAGGACGGTTCTGAAAAACTGTTTTTT.

To note about this clonotype: Just one base apart from a much larger clone, this may be a read error. The rearrangement uses TRBV18 and TRBJ1-2, with D possibly matching TRBD1 (5 bases). Germline CDR1 is KGHSH and CDR2 is LQKENI. Trimming stripped 1 base from V and 9 bases from J, with 9 bases between. The CDR3 totals 12 residues. The CDR3 loop is CASSPQGTSYTF. The CDR3 nucleotides read TGTGCCAGCTCACCACAGGGGACGAGCTACACCTTC.

This clonotype was picked up many times. The rearrangement links TRBV12-3 or TRBV12-4 to TRBJ2-3; 10 bases map to TRBD2. V lost 4 bases, J lost 6 bases, and 10 bases stayed unmatched. The CDR3 covers 16 residues. The CDR3 nucleotides are TGTGCCAGCAGTTCCTCGCCCTTAGCGGGGGGTGATACGCAGTATTTT. It encodes CASSSSPLAGGDTQYF.

This clonotype was detected a few times. This chain links TRBV27 with TRBJ2-3, with 15 bases matching TRBD2. The CDR3 has 16 residues. Trimming removed 7 bases from V and 4 bases from J; junction bases left unmatched: 6. From germline, CDR1 is MNHEY and CDR2 SMNVEV (reference sequence). The CDR3 protein is CASTEGLAGGPDTQYF. In DNA, the CDR3 is TGTGCCAGCACCGAGGGACTAGCGGGAGGCCCAGATACGCAGTATTTT.